Listed below are T cell receptor beta chains from one sample, sequenced in a study of cytomegalovirus exposure and HLA in healthy donors. The repertoire was sequenced with immunoSEQ multiplex PCR; TCRdb's copy has only in-frame clones and lacks some. The sample carries about 170,000 clones, approximately 84% recorded once. Sequencing input: PBMCs. Receptor source: a woman between 45 and 60 years old in good health and CMV-seropositive. The CDR3 runs from the conserved cysteine through the conserved F or W. The D gene is left open where the match is weak. Size values are once, few and many counts, or a class for expanded clones, and some rows have none.

d_gene	j_gene	v_gene	abundance	CDR3nt	CDR3aa
TRBD1	TRBJ1-2	TRBV14	NA	TGTGCCAGCAGCCCCGACAGGGTCGGTGGCTACACCTTC	CASSPDRVGGYTF
NA	TRBJ2-1	TRBV19	NA	TGTGCCAGTAGAATTGCCGGGACAACTACTACATATGAGCAGTTCTTC	CASRIAGTTTTYEQFF
NA	TRBJ2-7	TRBV7-2	few	TGTGCCAGCAGCTCCCAGATACAGGGCTTTGAGCAGTACTTC	CASSSQIQGFEQYF
TRBD2	TRBJ2-3	TRBV30	NA	TGTGCCTGGAGTGCCGACCGACTAGCGGGTATGGATACGCAGTATTTT	CAWSADRLAGMDTQYF
NA	TRBJ2-5	TRBV6-1	few	TGTGCCACCGACAAAGAACCAGGGGCTCGGGAGACCCAGTACTTC	CATDKEPGARETQYF
TRBD2	TRBJ2-7	TRBV6-5	NA	TGTGCCAGCAGTTACTCGAGGCTAGCGGTTACCTACGAGCAGTACTTC	CASSYSRLAVTYEQYF
NA	TRBJ1-1	TRBV7-8	once	TGTGCCAGCAGCCCGACAGTTGATGAAGCTTTCTTT	CASSPTVDEAFF
NA	TRBJ1-4	TRBV2	NA	TGTGCCAGCATCGGGGGGAAGGGTGAAAAACTGTTTTTT	CASIGGKGEKLFF
NA	TRBJ2-3	TRBV10-1	NA	TGCGCCAGCAGTGCGGGATATAGCACAGATACGCAGTATTTT	CASSAGYSTDTQYF
NA	TRBJ1-4	TRBV5-4	NA	TGTGCCAGCAGCCAGGGAACAACTAATGAAAAACTGTTTTTT	CASSQGTTNEKLFF
TRBD2	TRBJ2-1	TRBV7-2	NA	TGTGCCAGCAGCCCTGCCGGTAGCGGGAGGGGCAATGAGCAGTTCTTC	CASSPAGSGRGNEQFF
TRBD1	TRBJ2-3	TRBV19	NA	TGTGCCAGTAACCCGGACAGGGGATTTAACACAGATACGCAGTATTTT	CASNPDRGFNTDTQYF
TRBD2	TRBJ2-7	TRBV27	NA	TGTGCCAGCAGTTCCAGACTAGCGGGGGGTCTAGAGCAGTACTTC	CASSSRLAGGLEQYF
NA	TRBJ2-7	TRBV28	NA	TGTGCCAGCAGCTTACTAACGATCTACGAGCAGTACTTC	CASSLLTIYEQYF
NA	TRBJ1-4	TRBV19	NA	TGTGCCAGTAGTACGGACTGGAATAATGAAAAACTGTTTTTT	CASSTDWNNEKLFF
TRBD2	TRBJ2-3	TRBV6-4	few	TGTGCCAGCACTCAAGCGGGGGGAACAGATACGCAGTATTTT	CASTQAGGTDTQYF
TRBD1	TRBJ1-1	TRBV9	NA	TGTGCCAGCAGCGAAGCTCCGACAGGGGGGAACACTGAAGCTTTCTTT	CASSEAPTGGNTEAFF
TRBD1	TRBJ2-5	TRBV29-1	NA	TGCAGCGGTGGACAGGGGAGAGAGACCCAGTACTTC	CSGGQGRETQYF
NA	TRBJ2-1	TRBV10-3	NA	TGTGCCATCACCTCAACTAGCCTTAGCTCCTACAATGAGCAGTTCTTC	CAITSTSLSSYNEQFF
TRBD2	TRBJ2-2	TRBV2	NA	TGTGCCAGTGCCCGCACGACTAGCGCCCAGGGCACCGGGGAGCTGTTTTTT	CASARTTSAQGTGELFF
NA	TRBJ2-7	TRBV6-1	NA	TGTGCCAGCATTTGGGAGGCAGCGAGCTCCTACGAGCAGTACTTC	CASIWEAASSYEQYF
NA	TRBJ1-2	TRBV25-1	few	TGTGCCAGCAGCACAGTAAACTATGGCTACACCTTC	CASSTVNYGYTF
NA	TRBJ1-6	TRBV5-4	NA	TGTGCCAGCAGGTCGGACAGAGGATCACCCCTCCACTTT	CASRSDRGSPLHF
NA	TRBJ1-5	TRBV6-1	NA	TGTGCCAGCAGTGTGCTCCGGGAAAGCAATCAGCCCCAGCATTTT	CASSVLRESNQPQHF
TRBD2	TRBJ2-7	TRBV7-9	NA	TGTTCCAGCAGCCCAGCAGCTAGCGGTTTCTACGAGCAGTACTTC	CSSSPAASGFYEQYF
NA	TRBJ2-7	TRBV18	once	TGTGCCAGCTCACCATTCCTAGGGGATTACGAGCAGTACTTC	CASSPFLGDYEQYF
TRBD1	TRBJ2-1	TRBV7-3	NA	TGTGCCAGCAGCCCGGACAGGAGCAATGAGCAGTTCTTC	CASSPDRSNEQFF
TRBD2	TRBJ2-1	TRBV4-2	NA	TGTGCCAGCAGCCAAGATCTAGAACTAGCGGGGGGTTATGAGCAGTTCTTC	CASSQDLELAGGYEQFF
NA	TRBJ1-1	TRBV10-3	NA	TGTGCCATCGGTAGGGGAAGGACTGAAGCTTTCTTT	CAIGRGRTEAFF
NA	TRBJ2-3	TRBV4-2	NA	TGTGCCAGCAGCCAAGAATCGGTTACGGGGGGCCGCACAGATACGCAGTATTTT	CASSQESVTGGRTDTQYF
NA	TRBJ1-4	TRBV5-1	NA	TGCGCCAGCAGCTTGGAGGGGGGGCCTGTTGAAAAACTGTTTTTT	CASSLEGGPVEKLFF
NA	TRBJ1-1	TRBV30	NA	TGTGCCTACTCATTAGGCGGGAACACTGAAGCTTTCTTT	CAYSLGGNTEAFF
NA	TRBJ1-1	TRBV19	NA	TGTGCCAGTAGTTCACAGGGTCTCCTGAACACTGAAGCTTTCTTT	CASSSQGLLNTEAFF
TRBD2	TRBJ2-2	TRBV4-1	NA	TGCGCCAGCAGCCAATCGGGGGGGGCGAACACCGGGGAGCTGTTTTTT	CASSQSGGANTGELFF
TRBD2	TRBJ2-1	TRBV9	NA	TGTGCCAGCAGCGTAACTTCGGGACTAGTGAATGAGCAGTTCTTC	CASSVTSGLVNEQFF
NA	TRBJ1-5	TRBV28	NA	TGTGCCAGCAGTTTAGCCAGGGGACCGATTCAGCCCCAGCATTTT	CASSLARGPIQPQHF
NA	TRBJ1-1	TRBV7-2	NA	TGTGCCAGCAGCTCCTATTTAGGGGGTACTGAAGCTTTCTTT	CASSSYLGGTEAFF
TRBD1	TRBJ1-1	TRBV15	NA	TGTGCCACCAGCTTACAGGGGTCCCCCATAGCTTTCTTT	CATSLQGSPIAFF
TRBD1	TRBJ2-7	TRBV15	few	TGTGCCACCAGCCCCAGACCAAGAGCGGGACAGGGGACCTACGAGCAGTACTTC	CATSPRPRAGQGTYEQYF
NA	TRBJ2-6	TRBV2	NA	TGTGCCAGCAGTGTAGGATCAGGGTCCTCTGGGGCCAACGTCCTGACTTTC	CASSVGSGSSGANVLTF
TRBD1	TRBJ1-5	TRBV6-5	NA	TGTGCCAGCAGCCCGGGACAGGCAAAAAATCAGCCCCAGCATTTT	CASSPGQAKNQPQHF
NA	TRBJ2-7	TRBV11-3	NA	TGTGCCAGCAGCTCGAGTGCGGGCGAGCAGTACTTC	CASSSSAGEQYF
NA	TRBJ2-3	TRBV7-3	NA	TGTGCCAGCAGCCCAACCGGGGGATCTAGCACAGATACGCAGTATTTT	CASSPTGGSSTDTQYF
TRBD2	TRBJ2-2	TRBV5-4	NA	TGTGCCAGCAGCTTTGGAGTAGCGGGAACCGGGGAGCTGTTTTTT	CASSFGVAGTGELFF
TRBD2	TRBJ2-5	TRBV7-8	NA	TGTGCCAGCAGCTTACGACTAGCGGGACAAGAGACCCAGTACTTC	CASSLRLAGQETQYF
NA	TRBJ2-3	TRBV30	NA	TGTGCCTGGAGTGTAAAGGGGTTTGGCACAGATACGCAGTATTTT	CAWSVKGFGTDTQYF
TRBD2	TRBJ2-1	TRBV7-3	NA	TGTGCCAGCAGCCCTCGGGGACGGGGGGACTACAATGAGCAGTTCTTC	CASSPRGRGDYNEQFF
TRBD2	TRBJ2-7	TRBV7-8	NA	TGTGCCAGCAGCCCCGGTGATAGCGGGATTTACGAGCAGTACTTC	CASSPGDSGIYEQYF
NA	TRBJ2-6	TRBV5-1	NA	TGCGCCAGCAGCGTAGCGTATGGTGCCGGGGCCAACGTCCTGACTTTC	CASSVAYGAGANVLTF
TRBD2	TRBJ2-7	TRBV4-1	NA	TGCGCCAGCAGCCAAGGGGGGGGACTACCCTACGAGCAGTACTTC	CASSQGGGLPYEQYF